This T cell receptor beta chain was observed in a study of monozygotic twins with inflammatory bowel disease. The CDR3 extends over 15 amino acids. Germline CDR1 is SGHDT and CDR2 is YYEEEE. Per donor, approximately 2.3 ml of blood was collected and frozen. Whole blood, unsorted for T cells, was the source of total RNA. Findings of the study overall: Relative to healthy twins, IBD patients had fewer clonotypes in common with others, a gap that was especially apparent with disease activity. No single strong signal or clonotype associated with IBD was supported.

Points on this clonotype: Antigen specificity is unknown.

TCRdb reanalyzed the 5' RACE reads, giving one entry per CDR3 protein sequence and no DNA. The sample table includes about 210,000 distinct CDR3 sequences. The source of this sequence is a human donor with ulcerative colitis or Crohn's disease, or a healthy co-twin of an affected twin (not recorded which). The rearrangement joins TRBV5-6 to TRBJ1-5; lacking DNA, the TRBD1 call made by TCRdb goes unchecked. Sequencing was done on a sample of blood. This CDR3 is CASSLFGQPTQPQHF.